The T cell receptor (beta chain) under discussion was sequenced for a study of shared clonotypes between healthy human individuals. The protocol was immunoSEQ multiplex PCR, while the TCRdb copy is restricted to in-frame clones and leaves out a portion. The sample yields 2 million to 3 million clones, roughly 93% seen once. About this clone itself: Antigen unknown.

Study results and caveats: Sorted-subset sequencing was shown by rarefaction to be incomplete despite large depth. Richness estimates generally favored naive over memory subsets.

Trimming pared 6 bases from V and 8 bases from J, leaving 19 bases between. The V gene's germline CDR1 is SNHLY and CDR2 FYNNEI. The CDR3 totals 15 residues. The sample taken for sequencing was naive CD4+ T cells from PBMCs. The subset is: CD45RA+ positively selected. V gene TRBV2 combines with J gene TRBJ1-4; D perhaps matches TRBD1 (5 bases). The receptor comes from a man younger than 30 in good health. Some clones in this sample may be carry-over from other donors' samples. The CDR3 nucleotides read TGTGCCAGCAGCGCCTTTGGGACCGGGCAGGAAAAACTGTTTTTT. Translating it yields CASSAFGTGQEKLFF.